The T cell receptor (beta chain) under discussion was sequenced for a study of OX40 agonist ivuxolimab in advanced cancers. Study overall: Patients' therapy was ivuxolimab, an antibody that acts as an agonist of OX40 (CD134). Points from the study as a whole: Partial responders at 0.1-3.0 mg/kg showed near-lowest clonal expansion.

Germline trimming cut 0 bases from V and 5 bases from J; bases unmatched to any gene: 4. This CDR3 comprises 14 residues. The germline gives CDR1 MGHRA, CDR2 YSYEKL. Measured with immunoSEQ multiplex PCR; TCRdb has only the in-frame clones, and not every one. The data show 25,000 to 30,000 clones, approximately 88% seen once. Patients with autoimmune history or systemic immunosuppression were excluded. Baseline was the first blood sampling point, followed by cycle 4 day 1 and cycle 7 day 1. Comments on this clone: Its antigen is undetermined.

The sequenced sample was CD4+ or CD8+ T cells sorted from blood, obtained in a trial of the OX40 agonist ivuxolimab. The chain carries TRBV4-1 and TRBJ2-7, with 7 bases identical to TRBD2. This TCR was recovered from an adult with an advanced solid tumor such as melanoma, head and neck, liver or kidney cancer. The CDR3 DNA follows: TGCGCCAGCAGCCAAGAGGGGGGGGATGACGAGCAGTACTTC. This gives the protein CASSQEGGDDEQYF.